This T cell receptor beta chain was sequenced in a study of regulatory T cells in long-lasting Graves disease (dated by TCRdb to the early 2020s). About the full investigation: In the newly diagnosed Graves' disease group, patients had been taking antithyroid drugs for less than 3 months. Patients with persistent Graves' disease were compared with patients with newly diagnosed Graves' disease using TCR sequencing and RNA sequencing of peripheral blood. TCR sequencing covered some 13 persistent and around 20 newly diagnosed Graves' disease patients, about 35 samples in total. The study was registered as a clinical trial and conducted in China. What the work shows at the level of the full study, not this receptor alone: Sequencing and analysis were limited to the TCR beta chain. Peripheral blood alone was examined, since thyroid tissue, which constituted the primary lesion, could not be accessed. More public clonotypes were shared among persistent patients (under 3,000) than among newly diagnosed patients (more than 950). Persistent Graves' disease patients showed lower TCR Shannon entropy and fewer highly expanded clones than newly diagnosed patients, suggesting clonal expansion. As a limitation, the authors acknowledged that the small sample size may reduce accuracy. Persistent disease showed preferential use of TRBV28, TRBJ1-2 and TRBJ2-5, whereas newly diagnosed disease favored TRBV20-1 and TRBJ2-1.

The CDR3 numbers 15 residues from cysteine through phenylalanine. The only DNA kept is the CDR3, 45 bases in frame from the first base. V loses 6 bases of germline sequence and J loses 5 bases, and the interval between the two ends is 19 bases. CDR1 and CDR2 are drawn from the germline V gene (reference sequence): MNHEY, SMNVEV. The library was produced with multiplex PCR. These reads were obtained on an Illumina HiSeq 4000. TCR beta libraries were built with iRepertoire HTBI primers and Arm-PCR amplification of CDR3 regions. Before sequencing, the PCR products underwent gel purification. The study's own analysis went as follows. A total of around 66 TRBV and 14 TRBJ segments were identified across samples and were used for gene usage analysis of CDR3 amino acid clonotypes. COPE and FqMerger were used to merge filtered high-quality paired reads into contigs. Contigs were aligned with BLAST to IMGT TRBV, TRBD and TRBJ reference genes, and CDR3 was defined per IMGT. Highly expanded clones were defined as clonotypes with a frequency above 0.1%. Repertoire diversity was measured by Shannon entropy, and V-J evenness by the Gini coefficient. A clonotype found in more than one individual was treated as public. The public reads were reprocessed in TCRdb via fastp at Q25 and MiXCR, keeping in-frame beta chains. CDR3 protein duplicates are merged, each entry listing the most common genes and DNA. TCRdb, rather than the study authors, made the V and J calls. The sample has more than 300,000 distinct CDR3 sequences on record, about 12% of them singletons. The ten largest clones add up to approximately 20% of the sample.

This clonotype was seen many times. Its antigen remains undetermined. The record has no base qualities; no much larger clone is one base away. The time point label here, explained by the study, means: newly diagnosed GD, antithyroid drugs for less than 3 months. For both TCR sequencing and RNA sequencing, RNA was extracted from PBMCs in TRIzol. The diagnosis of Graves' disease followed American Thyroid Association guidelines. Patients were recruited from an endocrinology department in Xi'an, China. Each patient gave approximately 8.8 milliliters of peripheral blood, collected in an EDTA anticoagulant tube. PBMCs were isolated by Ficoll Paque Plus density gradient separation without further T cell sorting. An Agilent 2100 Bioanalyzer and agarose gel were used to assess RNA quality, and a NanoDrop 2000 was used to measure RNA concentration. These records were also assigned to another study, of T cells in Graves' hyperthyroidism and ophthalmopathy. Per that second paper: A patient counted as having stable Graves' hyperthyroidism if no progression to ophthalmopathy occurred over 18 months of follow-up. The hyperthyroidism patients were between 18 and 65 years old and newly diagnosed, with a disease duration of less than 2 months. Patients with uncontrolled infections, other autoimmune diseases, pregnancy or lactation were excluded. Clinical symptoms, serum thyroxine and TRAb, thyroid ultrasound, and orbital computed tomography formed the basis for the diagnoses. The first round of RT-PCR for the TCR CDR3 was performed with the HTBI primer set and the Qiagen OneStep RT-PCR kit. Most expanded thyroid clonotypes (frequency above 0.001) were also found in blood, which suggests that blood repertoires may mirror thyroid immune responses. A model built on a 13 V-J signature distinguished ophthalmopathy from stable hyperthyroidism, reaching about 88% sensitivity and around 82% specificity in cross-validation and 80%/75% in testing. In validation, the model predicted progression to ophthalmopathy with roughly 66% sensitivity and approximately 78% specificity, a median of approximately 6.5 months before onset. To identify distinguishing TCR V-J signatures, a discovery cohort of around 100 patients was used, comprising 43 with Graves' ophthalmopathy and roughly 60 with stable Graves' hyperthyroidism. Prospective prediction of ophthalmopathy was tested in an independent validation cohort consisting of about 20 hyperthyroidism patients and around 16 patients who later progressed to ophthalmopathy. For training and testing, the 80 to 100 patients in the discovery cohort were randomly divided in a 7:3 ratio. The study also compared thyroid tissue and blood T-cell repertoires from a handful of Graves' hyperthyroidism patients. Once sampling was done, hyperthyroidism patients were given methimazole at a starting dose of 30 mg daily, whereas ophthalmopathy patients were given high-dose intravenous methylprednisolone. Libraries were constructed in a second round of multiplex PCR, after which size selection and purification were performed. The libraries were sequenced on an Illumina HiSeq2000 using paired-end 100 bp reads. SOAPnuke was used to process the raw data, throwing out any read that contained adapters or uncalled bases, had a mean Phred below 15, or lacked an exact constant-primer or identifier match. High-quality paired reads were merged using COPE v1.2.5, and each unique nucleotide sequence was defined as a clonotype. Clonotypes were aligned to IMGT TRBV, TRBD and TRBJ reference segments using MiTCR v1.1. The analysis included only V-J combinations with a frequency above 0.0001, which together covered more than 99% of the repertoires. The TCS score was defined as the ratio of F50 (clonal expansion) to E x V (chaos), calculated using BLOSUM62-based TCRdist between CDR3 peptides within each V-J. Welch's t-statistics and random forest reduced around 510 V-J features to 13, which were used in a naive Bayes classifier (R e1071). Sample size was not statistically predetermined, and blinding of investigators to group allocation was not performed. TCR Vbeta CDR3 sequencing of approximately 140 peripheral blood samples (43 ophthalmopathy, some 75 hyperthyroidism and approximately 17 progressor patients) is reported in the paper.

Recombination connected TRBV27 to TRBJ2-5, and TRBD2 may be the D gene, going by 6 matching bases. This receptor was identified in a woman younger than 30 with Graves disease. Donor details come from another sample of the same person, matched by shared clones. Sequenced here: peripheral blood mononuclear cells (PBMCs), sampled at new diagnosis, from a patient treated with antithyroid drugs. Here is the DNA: TGTGCCAGCAGGCTGGGGGGTGGAACTTGGGAGACCCAGTACTTC. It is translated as CASRLGGGTWETQYF.